Given below is one T cell receptor (beta chain) in context. As yet, its antigen is unknown. The entry originates in a study of monozygotic twins with inflammatory bowel disease. Study-wide results and caveats: Separate T cell subtypes could not be resolved from one another.

TCRdb re-analyzed the 5' RACE reads; it lists each CDR3 protein once, without DNA. The repertoire table contains roughly 140,000 distinct CDR3 sequences. CDR3 length: 17 residues. CDR1 MNHEY and CDR2 SVGAGI come from the germline V gene. The origin of this receptor is a human donor with ulcerative colitis or Crohn's disease, or a healthy co-twin of an affected twin (not recorded which). The sample comprised blood. The chain carries TRBV6-5 and TRBJ2-3. The CDR3: CASRSLVRQPGTDTQYF.